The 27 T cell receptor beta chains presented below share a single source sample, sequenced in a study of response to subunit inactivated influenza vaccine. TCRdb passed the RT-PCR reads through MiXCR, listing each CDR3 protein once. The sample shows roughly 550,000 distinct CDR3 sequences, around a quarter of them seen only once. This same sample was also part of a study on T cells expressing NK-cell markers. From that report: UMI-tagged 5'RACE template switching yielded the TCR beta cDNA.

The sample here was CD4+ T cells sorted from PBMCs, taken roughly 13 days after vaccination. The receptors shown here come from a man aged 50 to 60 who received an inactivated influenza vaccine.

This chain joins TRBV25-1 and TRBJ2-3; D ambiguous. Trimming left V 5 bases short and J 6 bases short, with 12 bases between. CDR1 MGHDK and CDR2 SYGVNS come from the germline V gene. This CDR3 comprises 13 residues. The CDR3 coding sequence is TGTGCCAGCAGTCCTCACTCCGGGGATACGCAGTATTTT. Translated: CASSPHSGDTQYF.

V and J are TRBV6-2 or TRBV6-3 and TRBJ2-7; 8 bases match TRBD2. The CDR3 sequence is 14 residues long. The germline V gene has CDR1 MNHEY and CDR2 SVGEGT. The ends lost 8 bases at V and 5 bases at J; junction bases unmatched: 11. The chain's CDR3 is CASALGGLGDEQYF. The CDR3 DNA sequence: TGTGCCAGCGCCTTAGGGGGACTAGGCGACGAGCAGTACTTC.

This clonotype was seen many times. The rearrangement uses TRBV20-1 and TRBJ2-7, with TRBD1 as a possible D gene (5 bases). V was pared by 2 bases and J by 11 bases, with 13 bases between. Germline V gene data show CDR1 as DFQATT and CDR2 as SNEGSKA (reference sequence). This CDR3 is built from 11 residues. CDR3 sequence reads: CSARSLTEEYF. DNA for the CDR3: TGCAGTGCTAGATCTCTGACAGAGGAGTACTTC.

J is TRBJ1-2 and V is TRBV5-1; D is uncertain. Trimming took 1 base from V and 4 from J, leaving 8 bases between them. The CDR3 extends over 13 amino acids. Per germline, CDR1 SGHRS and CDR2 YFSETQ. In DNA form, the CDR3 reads TGCGCCAGCAGCTTGTCACTATCCTATGGCTACACCTTC. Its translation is CASSLSLSYGYTF.

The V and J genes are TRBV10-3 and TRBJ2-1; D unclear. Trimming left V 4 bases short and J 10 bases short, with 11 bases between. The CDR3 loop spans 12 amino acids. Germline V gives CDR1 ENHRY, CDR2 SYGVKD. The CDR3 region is CAISVTETEQFF. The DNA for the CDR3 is TGTGCCATCAGTGTTACTGAAACGGAGCAGTTCTTC.

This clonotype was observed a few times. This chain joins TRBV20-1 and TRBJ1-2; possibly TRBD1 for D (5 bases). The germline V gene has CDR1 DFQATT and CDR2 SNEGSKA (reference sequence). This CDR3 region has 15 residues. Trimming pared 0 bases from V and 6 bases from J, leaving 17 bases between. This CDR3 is CSARDRGAKGHGYTF. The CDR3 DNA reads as TGCAGTGCTAGAGATCGAGGGGCCAAGGGGCATGGCTACACCTTC.

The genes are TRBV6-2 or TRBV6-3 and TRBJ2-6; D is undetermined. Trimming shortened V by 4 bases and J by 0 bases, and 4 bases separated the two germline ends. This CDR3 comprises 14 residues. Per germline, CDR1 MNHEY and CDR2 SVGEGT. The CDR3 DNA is TGTGCCAGCAGTTGGATCTCTGGGGCCAACGTCCTGACTTTC. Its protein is CASSWISGANVLTF.

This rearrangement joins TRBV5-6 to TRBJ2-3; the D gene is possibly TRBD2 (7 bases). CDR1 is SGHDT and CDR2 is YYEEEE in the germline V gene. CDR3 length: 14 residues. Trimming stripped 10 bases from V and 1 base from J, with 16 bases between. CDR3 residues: CASTAGARTDTQYF. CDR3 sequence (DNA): TGTGCCTCCACCGCGGGGGCACGCACAGATACGCAGTATTTT.

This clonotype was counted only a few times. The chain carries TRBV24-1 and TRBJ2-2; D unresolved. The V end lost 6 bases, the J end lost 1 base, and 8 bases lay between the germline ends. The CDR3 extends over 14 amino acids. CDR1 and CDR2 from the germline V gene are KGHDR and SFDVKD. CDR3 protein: CATSPDLNTGELFF. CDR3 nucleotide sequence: TGTGCCACCAGTCCCGACCTGAACACCGGGGAGCTGTTTTTT.

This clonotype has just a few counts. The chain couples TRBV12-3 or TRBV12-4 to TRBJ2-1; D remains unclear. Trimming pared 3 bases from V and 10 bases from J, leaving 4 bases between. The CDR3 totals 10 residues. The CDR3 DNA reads TGTGCCAGCAGTTTCAAAGAGCAGTTCTTC. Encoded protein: CASSFKEQFF.

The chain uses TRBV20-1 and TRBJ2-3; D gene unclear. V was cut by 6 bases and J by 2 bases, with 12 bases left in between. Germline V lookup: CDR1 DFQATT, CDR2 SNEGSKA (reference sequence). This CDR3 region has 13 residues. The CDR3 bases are TGCAGTGCAAGTGACGGTCTCACAGATACGCAGTATTTT. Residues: CSASDGLTDTQYF.

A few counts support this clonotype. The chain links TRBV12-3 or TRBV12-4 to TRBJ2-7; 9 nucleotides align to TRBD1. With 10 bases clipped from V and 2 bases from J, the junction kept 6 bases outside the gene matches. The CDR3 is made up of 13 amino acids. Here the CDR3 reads CATATGGPYEQYF. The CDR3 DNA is TGTGCCACTGCGACAGGGGGGCCCTACGAGCAGTACTTC.

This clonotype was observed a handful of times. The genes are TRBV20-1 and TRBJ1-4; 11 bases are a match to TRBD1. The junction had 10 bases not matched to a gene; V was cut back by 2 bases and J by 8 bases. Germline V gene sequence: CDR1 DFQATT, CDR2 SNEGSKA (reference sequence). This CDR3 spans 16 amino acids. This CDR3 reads CSARPILGTGGEKLFF. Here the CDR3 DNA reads TGCAGTGCTAGACCAATACTCGGGACAGGGGGAGAAAAACTGTTTTTT.

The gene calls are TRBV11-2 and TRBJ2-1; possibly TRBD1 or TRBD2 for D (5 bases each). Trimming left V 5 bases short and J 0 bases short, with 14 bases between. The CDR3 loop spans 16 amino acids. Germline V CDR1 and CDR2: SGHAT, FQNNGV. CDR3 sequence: CASSPLGGSSYNEQFF. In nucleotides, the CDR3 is TGTGCCAGCAGCCCCCTTGGGGGAAGCTCCTACAATGAGCAGTTCTTC.

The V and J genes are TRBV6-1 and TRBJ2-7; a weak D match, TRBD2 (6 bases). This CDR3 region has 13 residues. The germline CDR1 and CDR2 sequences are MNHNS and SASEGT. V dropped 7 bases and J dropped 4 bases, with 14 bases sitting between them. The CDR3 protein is CASNMGLRYEQYF. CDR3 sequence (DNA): TGTGCCAGCAATATGGGACTTCGTTACGAGCAGTACTTC.

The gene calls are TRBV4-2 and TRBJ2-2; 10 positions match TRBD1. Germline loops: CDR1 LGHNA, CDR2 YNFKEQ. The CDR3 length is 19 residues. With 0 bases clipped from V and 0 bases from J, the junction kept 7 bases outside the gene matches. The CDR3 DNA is TGTGCCAGCAGCCAAGAATGGGGACAGGGGTTCGCGAACACCGGGGAGCTGTTTTTT. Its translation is CASSQEWGQGFANTGELFF.

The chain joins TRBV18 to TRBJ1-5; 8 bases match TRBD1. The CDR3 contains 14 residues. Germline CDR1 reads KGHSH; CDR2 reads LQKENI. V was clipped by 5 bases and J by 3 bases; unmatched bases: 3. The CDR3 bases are TGTGCCAGCTCAGCGACAGGGGACAATCAGCCCCAGCATTTT. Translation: CASSATGDNQPQHF.

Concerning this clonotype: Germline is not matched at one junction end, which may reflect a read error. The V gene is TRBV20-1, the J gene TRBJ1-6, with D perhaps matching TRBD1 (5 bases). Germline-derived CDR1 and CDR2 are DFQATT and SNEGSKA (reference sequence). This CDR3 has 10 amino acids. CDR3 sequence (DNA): TGCAGTGCTAGGGCAGCGGGGCTCTACTTT. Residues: CSARAAGLYF.

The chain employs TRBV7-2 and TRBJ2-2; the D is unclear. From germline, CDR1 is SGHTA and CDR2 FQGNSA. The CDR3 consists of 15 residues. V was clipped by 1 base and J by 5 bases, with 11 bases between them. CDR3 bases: TGTGCCAGCAGCTTAGACAGCCAAGGGACCGGGGAGCTGTTTTTT. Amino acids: CASSLDSQGTGELFF.

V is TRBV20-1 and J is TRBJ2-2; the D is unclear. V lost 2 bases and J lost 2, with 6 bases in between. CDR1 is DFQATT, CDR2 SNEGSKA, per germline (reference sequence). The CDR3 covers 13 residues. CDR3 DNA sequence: TGCAGTGCTAGATTCGTTAACACCGGGGAGCTGTTTTTT. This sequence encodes CSARFVNTGELFF.

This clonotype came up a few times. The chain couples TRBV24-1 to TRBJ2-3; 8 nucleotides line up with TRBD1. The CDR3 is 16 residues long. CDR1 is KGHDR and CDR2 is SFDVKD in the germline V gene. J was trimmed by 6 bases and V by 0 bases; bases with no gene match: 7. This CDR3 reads CATSDLARGQGDTQYF. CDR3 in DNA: TGTGCCACCAGTGATTTGGCCAGGGGGCAGGGGGATACGCAGTATTTT.

CDR3 sequence reads: CASSYRDSGYNEQFF. The CDR3 DNA reads TGTGCCAGCAGTTACCGGGACAGTGGATACAATGAGCAGTTCTTC. J is TRBJ2-1 and V is TRBV5-5, with 7 bases aligning to TRBD1. This CDR3 is built from 15 residues. The V and J ends lost 5 bases and 4 bases, in that order; junction bases with no gene match: 9. In germline, CDR1 is SGHKS, CDR2 YYEKEE (reference sequence).

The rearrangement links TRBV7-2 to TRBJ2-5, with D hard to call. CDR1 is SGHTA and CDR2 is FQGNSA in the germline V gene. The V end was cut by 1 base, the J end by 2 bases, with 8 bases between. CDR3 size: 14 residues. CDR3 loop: CASSLGWQQETQYF. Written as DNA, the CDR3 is TGTGCCAGCAGCTTAGGTTGGCAGCAAGAGACCCAGTACTTC.

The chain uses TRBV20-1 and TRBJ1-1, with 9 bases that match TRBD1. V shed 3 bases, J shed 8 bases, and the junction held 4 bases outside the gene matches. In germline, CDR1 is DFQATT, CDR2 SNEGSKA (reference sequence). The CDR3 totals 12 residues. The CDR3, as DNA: TGCAGTGCTAGGAGACAGGGGGTGGAAGCTTTCTTT. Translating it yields CSARRQGVEAFF.

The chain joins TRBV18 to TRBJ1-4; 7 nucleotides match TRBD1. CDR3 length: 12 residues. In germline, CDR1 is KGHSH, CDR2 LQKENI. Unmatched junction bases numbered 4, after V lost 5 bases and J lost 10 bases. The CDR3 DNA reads TGTGCCAGCTCAGCAAGACAGGGAAAACTGTTTTTT. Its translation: CASSARQGKLFF.

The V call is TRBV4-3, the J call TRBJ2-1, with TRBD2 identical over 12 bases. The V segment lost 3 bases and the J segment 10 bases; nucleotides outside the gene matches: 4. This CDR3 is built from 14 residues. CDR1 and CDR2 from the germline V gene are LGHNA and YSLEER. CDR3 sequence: CASSQAGLAGEQFF. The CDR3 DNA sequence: TGCGCCAGCAGCCAGGCCGGACTAGCGGGGGAGCAGTTCTTC.

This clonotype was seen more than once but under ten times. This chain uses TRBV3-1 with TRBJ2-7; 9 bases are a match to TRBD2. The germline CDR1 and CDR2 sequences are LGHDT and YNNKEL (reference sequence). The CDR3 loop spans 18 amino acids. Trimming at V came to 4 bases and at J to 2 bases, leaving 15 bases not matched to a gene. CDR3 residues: CASSPSPIRRGRAYEQYF. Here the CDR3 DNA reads TGTGCCAGCAGCCCCTCCCCTATTAGACGCGGGAGGGCCTACGAGCAGTACTTC.